The rows below give T cell receptor beta chains drawn from one sample of a study of cytomegalovirus exposure and HLA in healthy donors. TCRdb keeps only in-frame clones here, not all; method: immunoSEQ multiplex PCR. The sample shows 100,000 to 120,000 clones, around 82% of them seen only once. Sequenced material: PBMCs. These receptors were obtained from a woman between 18 and 29 years old in good health and CMV-seronegative. Each CDR3 is given with its conserved first and last residue. D genes are given only for firm matches.

TRBD1	TRBV7-9	TRBJ1-5	CASSPGTGNQPQHF
TRBD1	TRBV6-1	TRBJ2-7	CASSLDRGSSYEQYF
-	TRBV9	TRBJ2-5	CASSITSTETQYF
TRBD1	TRBV7-9	TRBJ1-6	CASYRTGDNSPLHF
-	TRBV30	TRBJ1-1	CAWILSPGAARGTEAFF
-	TRBV9	TRBJ1-2	CASSAGGEDYGYTF
-	TRBV2	TRBJ2-1	CASLRGAQGNVQFF
TRBD1	TRBV2	TRBJ1-1	CASSVQGGDTEAFF
TRBD2	TRBV6-1	TRBJ2-3	CASSEALSGATDTQYF
-	TRBV9	TRBJ2-1	CASNGGLDEQFF
TRBD1	TRBV7-9	TRBJ2-2	CASRTGQAGELFF
-	TRBV19	TRBJ1-1	CASLVNTGRRTEAFF
-	TRBV30	TRBJ1-2	CAWRNWGDRFAYTF
-	TRBV15	TRBJ2-3	CATSRDGGGTDTQYF
TRBD1	TRBV19	TRBJ2-7	CASSLDRGYEQYF
-	TRBV5-6	TRBJ2-3	CASSYVGGRPDTQYF
-	TRBV2	TRBJ1-1	CASNNQKNTEAFF
TRBD2	TRBV6-7	TRBJ2-1	CASSYPAISLSGGANEQFF
-	TRBV6-5	TRBJ1-2	CASSPGTTYGYTF
TRBD1	TRBV11-2	TRBJ2-7	CASSPQTGFTNEQYF
-	TRBV10-3	TRBJ1-2	CAISEREGRRYGYTF
TRBD1	TRBV28	TRBJ2-7	CASSGTGGRLDEQYF
TRBD1	TRBV5-1	TRBJ2-6	CASSSGTAGANVLTF
TRBD1	TRBV6-5	TRBJ2-2	CASSYSGGINTGELFF
TRBD2	TRBV28	TRBJ2-5	CASSPTSGSKETQYF
TRBD1	TRBV6-6	TRBJ1-4	CASSYAQGGEKLFF
-	TRBV19	TRBJ1-3	CASSARAYSGNTIYF
TRBD1	TRBV6-1	TRBJ2-6	CASSAWTGGSGANVLTF
TRBD1	TRBV13	TRBJ1-2	CASSPYRGGGYTF
-	TRBV9	TRBJ2-7	CASSVGAGASSYEQYF
TRBD1	TRBV10-3	TRBJ2-2	CAISPTGGTGELFF